This T cell receptor (beta chain) was sequenced during a study of neoadjuvant anti-PD-1 for oral cavity cancer. With 0 bases removed from V and 0 bases from J, the gap between germline ends came to 14 bases. CDR1 and CDR2 (germline): LNHDA, SQIVND (reference sequence). The CDR3 totals 18 residues. This clone has just a few counts. Clones were sequenced by immunoSEQ multiplex PCR, and TCRdb holds only the in-frame ones, with some missing. Of roughly 68,000 clones in the sample, 85% to 90% were seen once. Noted time point: after neoadjuvant nivolumab, at surgical resection. This rearrangement joins TRBV19 to TRBJ1-4, with D possibly TRBD1 on 6 matching bases. Sequencing used PBMCs, obtained after nivolumab (anti-PD-1) treatment. The sequence was collected from a person aged 40-85 years with oral cavity squamous cell carcinoma. CDR3 protein: CASSIDPRTATTNEKLFF. The DNA of the CDR3 is TGTGCCAGTAGTATAGACCCTCGGACAGCTACAACTAATGAAAAACTGTTTTTT.